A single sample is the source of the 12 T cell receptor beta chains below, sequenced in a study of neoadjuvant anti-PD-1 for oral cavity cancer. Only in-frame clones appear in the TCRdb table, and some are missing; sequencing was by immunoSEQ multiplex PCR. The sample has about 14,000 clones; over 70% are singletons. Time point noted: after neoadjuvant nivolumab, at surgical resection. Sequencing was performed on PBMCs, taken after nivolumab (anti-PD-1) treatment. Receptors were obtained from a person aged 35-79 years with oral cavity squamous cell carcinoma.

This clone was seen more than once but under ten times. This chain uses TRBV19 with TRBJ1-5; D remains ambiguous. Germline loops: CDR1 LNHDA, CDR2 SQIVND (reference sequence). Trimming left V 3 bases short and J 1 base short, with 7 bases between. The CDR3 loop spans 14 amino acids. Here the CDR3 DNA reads TGTGCCAGTAGTATGGTGGGCAGCAATCAGCCCCAGCATTTT. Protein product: CASSMVGSNQPQHF.

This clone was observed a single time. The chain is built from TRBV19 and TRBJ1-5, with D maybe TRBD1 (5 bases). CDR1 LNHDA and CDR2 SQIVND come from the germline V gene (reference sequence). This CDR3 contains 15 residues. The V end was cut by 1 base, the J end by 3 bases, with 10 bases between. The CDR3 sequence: CASSIGSTANQPQHF. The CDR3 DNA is TGTGCCAGTAGTATAGGGTCGACAGCCAATCAGCCCCAGCATTTT.

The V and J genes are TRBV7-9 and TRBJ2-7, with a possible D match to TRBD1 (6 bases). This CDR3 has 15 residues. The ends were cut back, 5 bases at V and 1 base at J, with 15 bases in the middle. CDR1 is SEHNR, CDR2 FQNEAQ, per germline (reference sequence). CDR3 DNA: TGTGCCAGCAGCGTAGGGCAGGGGAAGTCCTACGAGCAGTACTTC. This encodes CASSVGQGKSYEQYF.

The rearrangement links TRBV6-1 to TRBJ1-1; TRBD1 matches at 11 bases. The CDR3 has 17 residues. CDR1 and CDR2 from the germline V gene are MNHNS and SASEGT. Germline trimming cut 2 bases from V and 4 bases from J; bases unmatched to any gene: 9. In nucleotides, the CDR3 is TGTGCCAGCAGTGAATTAGAAGGGACAGGGGGATTCACTGAAGCTTTCTTT. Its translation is CASSELEGTGGFTEAFF.

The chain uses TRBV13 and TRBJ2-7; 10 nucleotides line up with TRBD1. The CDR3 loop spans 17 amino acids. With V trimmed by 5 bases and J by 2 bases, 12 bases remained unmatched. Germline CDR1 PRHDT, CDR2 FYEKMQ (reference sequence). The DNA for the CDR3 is TGTGCCAGCAGCCGTCCAATCTGGACAGGGGGAGCCTACGAGCAGTACTTC. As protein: CASSRPIWTGGAYEQYF.

CDR3: CASSHTGNTEAFF. The CDR3, as DNA: TGCGCCAGCAGCCATACCGGGAACACTGAAGCTTTCTTT. The chain couples TRBV5-1 to TRBJ1-1; D gene uncertain. V was shortened by 4 bases and J by 1 base, with 8 bases between the two germline ends. This CDR3 is built from 13 residues. Germline CDR1 is SGHRS and CDR2 is YFSETQ.

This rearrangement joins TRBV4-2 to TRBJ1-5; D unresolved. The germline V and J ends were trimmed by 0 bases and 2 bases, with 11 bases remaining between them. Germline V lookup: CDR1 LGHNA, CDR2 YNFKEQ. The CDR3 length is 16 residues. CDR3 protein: CASSQDKAAGNQPQHF. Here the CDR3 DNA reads TGTGCCAGCAGCCAAGATAAGGCAGCGGGCAATCAGCCCCAGCATTTT.

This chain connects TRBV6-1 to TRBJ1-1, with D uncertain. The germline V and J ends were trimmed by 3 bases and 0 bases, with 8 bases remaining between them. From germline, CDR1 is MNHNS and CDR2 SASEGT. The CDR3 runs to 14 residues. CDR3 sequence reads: CASSDRNLNTEAFF. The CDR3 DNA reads TGTGCCAGCAGTGACCGAAACTTGAACACTGAAGCTTTCTTT.

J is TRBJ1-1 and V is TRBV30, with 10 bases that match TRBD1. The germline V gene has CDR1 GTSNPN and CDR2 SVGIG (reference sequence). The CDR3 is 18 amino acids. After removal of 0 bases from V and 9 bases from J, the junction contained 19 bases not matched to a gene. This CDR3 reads CAWSVGGRGLGQGKKAFF. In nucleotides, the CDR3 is TGTGCCTGGAGTGTAGGGGGTAGGGGGTTGGGACAGGGGAAAAAAGCTTTCTTT.

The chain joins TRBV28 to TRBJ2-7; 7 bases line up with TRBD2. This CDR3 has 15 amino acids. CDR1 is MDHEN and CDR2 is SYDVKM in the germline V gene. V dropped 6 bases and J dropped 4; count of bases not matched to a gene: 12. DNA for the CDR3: TGTGCCAGCAGCTTTCCGCGGGAGAGCGGGTACGAGCAGTACTTC. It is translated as CASSFPRESGYEQYF.

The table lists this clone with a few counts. In DNA, the CDR3 is TGCGCCAGCAGCTTCGACACTGAAGCTTTCTTT. Its translation is CASSFDTEAFF. The gene calls are TRBV10-2 and TRBJ1-1; D not certain. Germline CDR1 is WSHSY and CDR2 is SAAADI. This CDR3 comprises 11 residues. Trimming removed 6 bases from V and 3 bases from J, with 5 bases in between.

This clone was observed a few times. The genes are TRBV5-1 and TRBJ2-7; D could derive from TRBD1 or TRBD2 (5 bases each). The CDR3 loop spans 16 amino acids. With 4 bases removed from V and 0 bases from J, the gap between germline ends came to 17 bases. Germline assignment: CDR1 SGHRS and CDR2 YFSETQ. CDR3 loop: CASSPGTAESSYEQYF. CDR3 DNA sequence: TGCGCCAGCAGCCCGGGGACGGCTGAAAGCTCCTACGAGCAGTACTTC.